The present T cell receptor beta chain was sequenced within a study of CD8 T cells in Susac syndrome. V gave up 7 bases and J gave up 0 bases; unmatched junction bases: 2. Per germline, CDR1 SNHLY and CDR2 FYNNEI. The length of the CDR3 is 13 residues. Random hexamers were used to reverse transcribe the RNA input (about 0.45 to 1 ug). TCRdb passed the immunoSEQ multiplex PCR reads through MiXCR, listing each CDR3 protein once. The sample records 150,000 to 200,000 distinct CDR3 sequences, 90% to 95% being singletons. The TCR was taken from a human donor in good health. V is TRBV2 and J is TRBJ1-1, with TRBD1 identical over 7 bases. Material: CD4+ T cells from PBMCs. The DNA for the CDR3 is TGTGCCAGCAAGGGACAGATGAACACTGAAGCTTTCTTT. Encoded protein: CASKGQMNTEAFF.